The entry below gives a single T cell receptor (beta chain) sequence along with its context. The data stem from a study of cytomegalovirus exposure and HLA in healthy donors. Germline values: CDR1 SGHRS, CDR2 YFSETQ. Trimming left V 4 bases short and J 1 base short, with 12 bases between. CDR3 length equals 14 residues. TCRdb keeps only in-frame clones here, not all; method: immunoSEQ multiplex PCR. This sample yields 95,000 to 150,000 clones, of which about 96% are seen a single time; 1.5% to 2% belongs to the top ten. Sample: PBMCs. The rearrangement links TRBV5-1 to TRBJ2-7, with D possibly matching TRBD2 (6 bases). The sequence came from a man aged 18 to 30 in good health and CMV-seronegative. Written as DNA, the CDR3 is TGCGCCAGCAGCGTCACCGGGACTTCCTACGAGCAGTACTTC. This gives the protein CASSVTGTSYEQYF.